This T cell receptor (beta chain) stems from a study of tumor and adjacent non-tumor tissue in lung cancer (dated by TCRdb to between 2017 and 2018). For context, the study as a whole: The cohort included roughly 11 adenocarcinoma, 2 squamous cell carcinoma and 1 small cell lung cancer patients. TCRbeta CDR3 sequencing was performed on roughly 27 paired specimens, with one tumor sample and one normal lung sample collected per patient. Sequencing generated a total of more than 95 million productive TCRbeta reads, averaging around 4 million reads per sample. The roughly 15 enrolled patients, of whom approximately ten were men and 5 were women, were aged roughly 31 to 80 years and were diagnosed with TNM stage I to III disease. The study compared bulk TCRbeta repertoires between lung tumor tissue and matched distant non-tumor lung tissue from more than twelve lung cancer patients. The paper's findings and limits, for the study overall: TCR diversity was significantly higher in younger patients, and greater tumor TCR diversity was associated with shorter overall survival and shorter disease-free survival. Because peripheral blood was not sequenced, the blood TCRbeta repertoires of the lung cancer patients in the study went unexamined. With only around 15 patients in the cohort, the authors noted that larger samples and more detailed clinical data are needed. Neither the sequencing platform nor unique molecular identifiers are mentioned in the methods. The top 100 clones made up a significantly larger cumulative share of the repertoire in normal lung than in tumor tissue. Tumor tissue showed significantly higher TCR diversity (inverse Simpson) than normal lung tissue, at roughly 390 vs 170 (P = 0.0075, Mann-Whitney U test).

RNA was extracted from bulk unsorted tissue and checked for quality with a NanoDrop ND-1000 and an Agilent 2100. Donors were newly diagnosed lung cancer patients admitted for thoracic surgery in China between August and November 2014, without prior chemotherapy. Anyone who had undergone radiotherapy or chemotherapy before, or who had another cancer at the same time, was left out of the study. Surgical tissue pieces of roughly 1-2.1 cm3 were preserved in RNAlater solution and stored at -80 °C until use. The receptor library was made with multiplex PCR. TCRdb records Illumina HiSeq 2500 as the sequencer. TCRbeta libraries were built by three rounds of nested PCR using primers (Table S4), following protocols modified from ARM-PCR. Before sequencing, PCR products in the 200-500 bp range were cut out of the gel and cleaned up using the QIAquick gel extraction kit. In the original analysis: Reads were cleaned with Trimmomatic, merged with FLASH into complete CDR3 sequences, and assigned to V(D)J germline segments with MiTCR. Clonal diversity was computed as the inverse Simpson's index with VDJtools. A read counted as productive if the sequence was in-frame and lacked a premature stop codon. TCRdb's own reprocessing of the public reads used fastp at Q25 and MiXCR and kept productive beta chains. Rows with one shared CDR3 protein collapse into an entry with the most common genes and DNA. The V and J calls and clone size come from TCRdb's table, not from the authors' own analysis. The sample profile shows about 200,000 distinct CDR3 sequences; 71% of them were found once. The ten largest make up under 30% of the sample.

The CDR3 goes from the cysteine to the phenylalanine over 15 residues. Just the 45-base CDR3 DNA is kept, in frame starting at base 1. Sequences SGHNT (CDR1) and YENEEA (CDR2) are obtained from the germline V gene. A note on this clonotype: No cognate antigen has been identified for it. Relative to the germline gene, one junction end is altered; a read error may explain this.

The specimen sequenced was lung tumor tissue. This sequence uses TRBV11-3 and TRBJ2-5, and TRBD1 aligns with 9 junction nucleotides. The receptor was derived from a man in his sixties with non-small cell lung cancer. The CDR3 corresponds to CASSRGTGIQETQHF. The DNA reads as follows: TGTGCCAGCAGCCGCGGGACAGGGATACAGGAGACCCAGCACTTC. Here the CDR3 is joined to the reference TRBV11-3 and TRBJ2-5 genes, and the full variable domain is: EAGVVQSPRYKIIEKKQPVAFWCNPISGHNTLYWYLQNLGQGPELLIRYENEEAVDDSQLPKDRFSAERLKGVDSTLKIQPAELGDSAVYLCASSRGTGIQETQHFGPGTRLLVL.